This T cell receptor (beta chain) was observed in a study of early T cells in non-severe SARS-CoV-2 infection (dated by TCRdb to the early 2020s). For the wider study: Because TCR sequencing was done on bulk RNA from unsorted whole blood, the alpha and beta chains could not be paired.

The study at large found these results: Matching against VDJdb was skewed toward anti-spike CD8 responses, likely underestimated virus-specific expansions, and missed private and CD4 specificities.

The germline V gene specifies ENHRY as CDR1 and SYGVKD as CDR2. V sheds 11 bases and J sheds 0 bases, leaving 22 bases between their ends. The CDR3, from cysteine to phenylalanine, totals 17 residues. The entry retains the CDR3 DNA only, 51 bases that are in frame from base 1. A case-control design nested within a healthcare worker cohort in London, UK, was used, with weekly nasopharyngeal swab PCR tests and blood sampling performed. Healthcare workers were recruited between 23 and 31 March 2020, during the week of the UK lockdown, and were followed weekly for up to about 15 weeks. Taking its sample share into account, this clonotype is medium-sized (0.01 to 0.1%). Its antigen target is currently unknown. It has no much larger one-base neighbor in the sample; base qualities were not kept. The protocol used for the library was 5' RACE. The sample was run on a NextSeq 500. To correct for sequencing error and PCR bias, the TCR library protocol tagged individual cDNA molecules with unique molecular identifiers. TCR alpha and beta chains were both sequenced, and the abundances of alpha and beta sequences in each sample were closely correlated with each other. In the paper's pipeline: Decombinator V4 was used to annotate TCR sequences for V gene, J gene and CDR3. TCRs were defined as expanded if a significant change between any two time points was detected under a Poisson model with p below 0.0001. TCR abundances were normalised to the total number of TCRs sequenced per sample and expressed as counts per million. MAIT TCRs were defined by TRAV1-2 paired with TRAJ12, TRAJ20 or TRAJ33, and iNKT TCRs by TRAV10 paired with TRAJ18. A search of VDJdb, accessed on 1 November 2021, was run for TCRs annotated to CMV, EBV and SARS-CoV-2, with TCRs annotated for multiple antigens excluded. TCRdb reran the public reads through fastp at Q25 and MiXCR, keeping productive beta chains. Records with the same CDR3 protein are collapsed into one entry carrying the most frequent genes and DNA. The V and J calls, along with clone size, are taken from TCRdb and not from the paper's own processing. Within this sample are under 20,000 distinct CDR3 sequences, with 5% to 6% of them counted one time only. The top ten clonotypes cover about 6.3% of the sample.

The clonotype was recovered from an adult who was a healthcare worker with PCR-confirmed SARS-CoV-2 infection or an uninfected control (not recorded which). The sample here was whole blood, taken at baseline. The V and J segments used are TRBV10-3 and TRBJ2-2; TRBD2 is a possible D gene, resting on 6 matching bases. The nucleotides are TGTGCCGCCACCGCGGCCGGGGGACGTACGAACACCGGGGAGCTGTTTTTT. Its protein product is CAATAAGGRTNTGELFF.